This T cell receptor (beta chain) was identified in a study of blood T cell repertoires in COVID-19. As for the study in general: Collection of acute and convalescent COVID-19 samples took place in the United States, Italy and Spain. Sources were T cells, B-cell-depleted T cells, or PBMCs; the material itself was cDNA or gDNA.

Original handling: Counts of nucleated cells, estimated from reference gene primer amplification, were obtained. Some clones are missing from TCRdb's copy, which holds only in-frame ones; the method was immunoSEQ multiplex PCR. V and J calls and clone size are as listed in that table; D and trimming were resolved from the DNA. The sample consists of about 200,000 clones, roughly 87% of them appearing once. Looked up from germline, CDR1 is SNHLY and CDR2 is FYNNEI. The V segment lost 6 bases and the J segment 2 bases; nucleotides outside the gene matches: 6. CDR3 size: 14 residues. This rearrangement joins TRBV2 to TRBJ1-1; 7 nucleotides line up with TRBD1. Sequenced input: peripheral blood. The TCR was taken from a man in his sixties with active or convalescent COVID-19. CDR3 DNA: TGTGCCAGCAGATCTCGACAGGGCAACACTGAAGCTTTCTTT. Its protein product is CASRSRQGNTEAFF.